This TCR beta chain was retrieved from a study of human T cells and chemical hapten exposure. Looking at the study overall: Skin on the upper inner arm, roughly 2 cm by roughly 2 cm in size, was sensitized with 2% DPC.

V was shortened by 4 bases and J by 2 bases, with 15 bases between the two germline ends. CDR3 length: 16 residues. Germline V gives CDR1 LGHDT, CDR2 YNNKEL (reference sequence). This clonotype was seen many times. Time point here: patch test 2, 6 weeks after DPC sensitization. Treatment: therapeutic diphenylcyclopropenone sensitization with weekly scalp DPC. Study processing details: A typical sample had roughly 96,000 TCRs, with 23,224 to 690,600 overall. TCRdb reanalysed the RACE reads using MiXCR and keeps one entry per CDR3 protein. Clone size and V and J calls follow TCRdb, not the original study. There are some 44,000 distinct CDR3 sequences in the sample; around 10% occur only once, and 14% to 15% lies in the top ten.

This chain uses TRBV3-1 with TRBJ2-1; a possible D gene is TRBD2 (6 bases). The TCR sequence derives from a middle-aged woman with alopecia areata. Some clones in this sample may be carry-over from other donors' samples. Sample: whole blood, taken in connection with sensitization to the hapten diphenylcyclopropenone (DPC). DNA of the CDR3: TGTGCCAGCAGCCTACTAGCTGAACTAGCCTACAATGAGCAGTTCTTC. The encoded protein is CASSLLAELAYNEQFF.